Each of the 11 T cell receptor beta chains below was sequenced from the same sample in a study of cytomegalovirus exposure and HLA in healthy donors. The PCR used 60 Vbeta and 13 Jbeta primers. The assay was immunoSEQ multiplex PCR, and TCRdb's table has in-frame clones only and misses some. The data contain 100,000 to 150,000 clones, 82% of them singletons. Source material: PBMCs. The receptors originated from a boy between 2 and 15 years old in good health and CMV-seronegative.

This CDR3 reads CAIRVTGGGPPGELFF. DNA for the CDR3: TGTGCCATCAGGGTGACAGGGGGGGGTCCCCCCGGGGAGCTGTTTTTT. V usage is TRBV10-3 and J usage is TRBJ2-2, with 9 bases aligning to TRBD1. The CDR3 has 16 residues. The V gene's germline CDR1 is ENHRY and CDR2 SYGVKD. Losses at the gene ends were 6 bases for V and 6 bases for J; bases not matched to a gene: 11.

The V gene is TRBV11-3, the J gene TRBJ2-3; the D is unclear. The CDR3 covers 14 residues. Per the germline V gene, CDR1 is SGHNT and CDR2 is YENEEA. The V gene lost 2 bases and the J gene lost 6 bases, with 12 bases spanning the gap. The CDR3 DNA reads as TGTGCCAGCAGCTTAAGCCGGAGTGGGGATACGCAGTATTTT. Its protein is CASSLSRSGDTQYF.

The V call is TRBV9, the J call TRBJ1-3, with 8 bases matching TRBD1. Germline values: CDR1 SGDLS, CDR2 YYNGEE. This CDR3 spans 16 amino acids. V was pared by 3 bases and J by 0 bases, with 5 bases of the junction left unmatched. CDR3 bases: TGTGCCAGCAGCGCAGACAGGGGAAGCTCTGGAAACACCATATATTTT. Encoded protein: CASSADRGSSGNTIYF.

The chain uses TRBV4-1 and TRBJ1-1; no clear D. CDR1 and CDR2 (germline): MGHRA, YSYEKL. CDR3 size: 16 residues. V dropped 0 bases and J dropped 1 base, with 12 bases sitting between them. CDR3 amino acids: CASSQDLLVPNTEAFF. As DNA, the CDR3 is TGCGCCAGCAGCCAAGATCTATTGGTCCCGAACACTGAAGCTTTCTTT.

This clone was seen a handful of times. This sequence joins TRBV2 and TRBJ2-2; a weak D match, TRBD1 (6 bases). V lost 10 bases, J lost 0 bases, and 18 bases lay in between. The CDR3 totals 16 residues. The V gene's germline CDR1 is SNHLY and CDR2 FYNNEI. The CDR3 DNA follows: TGTGCCACAATCCCTCCACAGGGACCGAACACCGGGGAGCTGTTTTTT. Translation: CATIPPQGPNTGELFF.

This clone occurred once. V gene TRBV9 combines with J gene TRBJ1-1; TRBD1 might be the D (6 bases). This CDR3 is 15 amino acids long. Germline CDR1 is SGDLS and CDR2 is YYNGEE. V was clipped by 2 bases and J by 7 bases, with 18 bases between them. The CDR3 region has the DNA TGTGCCAGCAGCGTGGTCCCAGGGGATGGTTTTGAAGCTTTCTTT. Its protein product is CASSVVPGDGFEAFF.

This chain connects TRBV4-1 to TRBJ2-2; perhaps TRBD2 as D (5 bases). The V gene's germline CDR1 is MGHRA and CDR2 YSYEKL. CDR3 size: 16 residues. The germline V and J ends were trimmed by 4 bases and 6 bases, with 18 bases remaining between them. CDR3 sequence reads: CASSLLGEREAGELFF. CDR3 in DNA: TGCGCCAGCAGCCTTCTCGGGGAGAGGGAAGCCGGGGAGCTGTTTTTT.

This clone was detected a few times. The V gene is TRBV29-1, the J gene TRBJ2-6, with 7 bases matching TRBD2. V lost 3 bases to trimming and J lost 0 bases; unmatched junction nucleotides: 2. Germline assignment: CDR1 SQVTM and CDR2 ANQGSEA. This CDR3 region has 15 residues. The CDR3 sequence: CSVETGGSGANVLTF. The CDR3 DNA reads TGCAGCGTTGAGACGGGGGGCTCTGGGGCCAACGTCCTGACTTTC.

The chain is built from TRBV30 and TRBJ2-3; no reliable D call. The CDR3 length is 15 residues. V lost 0 bases and J 3 bases, leaving 13 bases between the germline ends. The V gene's germline CDR1 is GTSNPN and CDR2 SVGIG (reference sequence). The CDR3 is CAWSVGVAVTDTQYF. CDR3 in DNA: TGTGCCTGGAGTGTCGGAGTTGCAGTTACAGATACGCAGTATTTT.

The chain combines TRBV7-9 with TRBJ2-1, with 7 bases aligning to TRBD2. J gave up 2 bases and V 5 bases, and 3 bases lay outside the gene matches. CDR3 length: 14 amino acids. Germline CDR1 and CDR2: SEHNR and FQNEAQ (reference sequence). The CDR3 region is CASSPSGTYNEQFF. The CDR3 coding sequence is TGTGCCAGCAGCCCTAGCGGCACCTACAATGAGCAGTTCTTC.

The chain employs TRBV18 and TRBJ1-5; 7 bases match TRBD1. Per germline, CDR1 KGHSH and CDR2 LQKENI. The CDR3 totals 16 residues. V was pared by 3 bases and J by 5 bases, with 10 bases of the junction left unmatched. The CDR3, as DNA: TGTGCCAGCTCACCTAAAGACAGGGCTCAGCATCAGCCCCAGCATTTT. It yields the protein CASSPKDRAQHQPQHF.